Each of the 16 T cell receptor beta chains below was sequenced from the same sample in a study of cytomegalovirus exposure and HLA in healthy donors. With 60 Vbeta and 13 Jbeta primers, the PCR was carried out. Assay used: immunoSEQ multiplex PCR; TCRdb lists only in-frame clones, some missing. The data contain roughly 120,000 clones, roughly 79% of them singletons. The sample consisted of PBMCs. All receptors derive from a young woman in good health and CMV-seronegative.

The chain has TRBV11-3 and TRBJ1-2; TRBD1 is a possible D gene (6 bases). Trimming removed 0 bases at V and 5 bases at J, with 10 bases between. The CDR3 runs 14 residues. The germline V gene has CDR1 SGHNT and CDR2 YENEEA. CDR3 coding DNA: TGTGCCAGCAGCTTAGATCCACAGGGATATGGCTACACCTTC. Its translation is CASSLDPQGYGYTF. The full variable domain, rest sourced from reference TRBV11-3 and TRBJ1-2, is EAGVVQSPRYKIIEKKQPVAFWCNPISGHNTLYWYLQNLGQGPELLIRYENEEAVDDSQLPKDRFSAERLKGVDSTLKIQPAELGDSAVYLCASSLDPQGYGYTFGSGTRLTVV.

The V call is TRBV20-1, the J call TRBJ2-1; weak D call: TRBD2 (6 bases). Trimming shortened V by 6 bases and J by 15 bases, and 18 bases separated the two germline ends. Looked up from germline, CDR1 is DFQATT and CDR2 is SNEGSKA (reference sequence). This CDR3 has 11 residues. The CDR3 here is CSALMAAGRFF. The CDR3, as DNA: TGCAGTGCCCTCATGGCGGCGGGACGGTTCTTC.

Of note for this clone: Its ends do not fully match the called genes, so a read error is possible. The chain combines TRBV2 with TRBJ1-2, with 9 bases matching TRBD1. The CDR3 has 14 residues. Per germline, CDR1 SNHLY and CDR2 FYNNEI. CDR3 loop: CASSSGQGSYGCTF. CDR3 DNA sequence: TGTGCCAGCAGCTCCGGACAGGGGAGCTATGGCTGCACCTTC.

The chain is built from TRBV6-5 and TRBJ1-1; 7 bases are a match to TRBD1. This CDR3 is 15 amino acids long. V gave up 5 bases and J gave up 3 bases; unmatched junction bases: 9. Germline V gene data show CDR1 as MNHEY and CDR2 as SVGAGI. In nucleotides, the CDR3 is TGTGCCAGCAGTACCACTTTCGACAGGGACACTGAAGCTTTCTTT. This encodes CASSTTFDRDTEAFF.

The chain links TRBV5-6 to TRBJ2-5, with 13 bases fitting TRBD2. The CDR3 consists of 15 residues. Per the germline V gene, CDR1 is SGHDT and CDR2 is YYEEEE. V dropped 4 bases and J dropped 4; count of bases not matched to a gene: 4. CDR3 DNA: TGTGCCAGCAGCGTACTAGCGGGGGGGGGAGAGACCCAGTACTTC. Its translation is CASSVLAGGGETQYF. The complete variable domain, with remaining parts taken from reference TRBV5-6 and TRBJ2-5, reads DAGVTQSPTHLIKTRGQQVTLRCSPKSGHDTVSWYQQALGQGPQFIFQYYEEEERQRGNFPDRFSGHQFPNYSSELNVNALLLGDSALYLCASSVLAGGGETQYFGPGTRLLVL.

The chain uses TRBV21-1 and TRBJ2-2; TRBD1 reflects the table's D call only, with no check against the DNA. TRBV21-1 is assigned pseudogene status. This CDR3 region has 21 residues. In nucleotides, the CDR3 is TGTGCCAGCAGCAAGTTGGTTCGACGTAGCGAAACGAGGAAGGGGGCCGGGGAGCTGTTTTTT. Translation gives CASSKLVRRSETRKGAGELFF.

V is TRBV6-1 and J is TRBJ2-5; 8 bases match TRBD1. CDR1 is MNHNS and CDR2 is SASEGT in the germline V gene. V shed 9 bases and J 4 bases; nucleotides not matched to a gene: 7. The CDR3 loop spans 13 amino acids. CDR3 protein: CASSAQGGETQYF. Here the CDR3 DNA reads TGTGCCAGTAGCGCACAGGGGGGAGAGACCCAGTACTTC.

This clone has only one observation. The rearrangement links TRBV7-9 to TRBJ2-2; 9 bases are shared with TRBD2. The CDR3 consists of 17 residues. Unmatched junction bases numbered 10, after V lost 3 bases and J lost 5 bases. Looked up from germline, CDR1 is SEHNR and CDR2 is FQNEAQ (reference sequence). This chain's CDR3 is CASSFDKLAGPTGELFF. The DNA for the CDR3 is TGTGCCAGCAGCTTTGATAAGCTAGCGGGACCTACCGGGGAGCTGTTTTTT.

The chain links TRBV7-2 to TRBJ1-1; 9 bases align to TRBD1. Trimming took 5 bases from V and 0 from J; bases not matched to a gene: 13. Germline V gene data show CDR1 as SGHTA and CDR2 as FQGNSA. This CDR3 region has 18 residues. CDR3 bases: TGTGCCAGCAGCCCCCACCTACAGGGGGCAATGATGAACACTGAAGCTTTCTTT. Encoded protein: CASSPHLQGAMMNTEAFF.

This clone has more than one count but fewer than ten. The CDR3 region has the DNA TGTGCCAGCAGTGAGGGGACAGGGGCGGCTCAGCCCCAGCATTTT. This sequence encodes CASSEGTGAAQPQHF. The chain uses TRBV6-1 and TRBJ1-5; 10 bases align to TRBD1. V was pared by 3 bases and J by 6 bases, with 5 bases of the junction left unmatched. Looked up from germline, CDR1 is MNHNS and CDR2 is SASEGT. The length of the CDR3 is 15 residues.

This clone was seen only once. V is TRBV5-6 and J is TRBJ2-3; the D gene is possibly TRBD2 (6 bases). Germline loops: CDR1 SGHDT, CDR2 YYEEEE. Trimming removed 0 bases at V and 2 bases at J, with 10 bases between. There are 15 residues in the CDR3. The CDR3 coding sequence is TGTGCCAGCAGCTTGGGTGCGGGGTCCACAGATACGCAGTATTTT. This gives the protein CASSLGAGSTDTQYF.

The chain joins TRBV10-3 to TRBJ2-2; weak D call: TRBD2 (6 bases). V dropped 4 bases and J dropped 2 bases, with 14 bases sitting between them. This CDR3 has 16 amino acids. Germline CDR1 ENHRY, CDR2 SYGVKD. The CDR3 sequence is CAISGGGGSNTGELFF. CDR3 DNA: TGTGCCATCAGTGGGGGAGGTGGCAGTAACACCGGGGAGCTGTTTTTT.

This chain links TRBV9 with TRBJ2-2, with 11 bases identical to TRBD2. The CDR3 covers 15 residues. CDR1 and CDR2 (germline): SGDLS, YYNGEE. The J segment lost 5 bases and the V segment lost 2 bases, leaving 2 bases of the junction unmatched. CDR3 coding DNA: TGTGCCAGCAGCGTGGGACTAGCGGATACCGGGGAGCTGTTTTTT. Translated, it gives CASSVGLADTGELFF.

The rearrangement links TRBV11-2 to TRBJ2-1; D unresolved. With 1 base removed from V and 9 bases from J, the gap between germline ends came to 4 bases. This CDR3 spans 11 amino acids. Germline CDR1 is SGHAT and CDR2 is FQNNGV. The CDR3 is CASSLVREQFF. As DNA, the CDR3 is TGTGCCAGCAGCTTAGTCCGTGAGCAGTTCTTC.

The rearrangement uses TRBV7-9 and TRBJ2-7; the match to TRBD2 covers 11 bases. Germline assignment: CDR1 SEHNR and CDR2 FQNEAQ (reference sequence). After removal of 5 bases from V and 0 bases from J, the junction contained 6 bases not matched to a gene. The CDR3 has 16 amino acids. CDR3 region: CASSPPTSGSSYEQYF. CDR3 DNA: TGTGCCAGCAGCCCCCCAACTAGCGGGAGCTCCTACGAGCAGTACTTC.

V and J are TRBV19 and TRBJ2-1; 10 positions agree with TRBD2. The V segment lost 3 bases and the J segment 8 bases; nucleotides outside the gene matches: 7. CDR3 length equals 15 residues. Germline loops: CDR1 LNHDA, CDR2 SQIVND (reference sequence). Here the CDR3 reads CASSIASGRLDEQFF. The DNA for the CDR3 is TGTGCCAGTAGTATTGCTAGCGGGAGACTGGATGAGCAGTTCTTC. Drawing the rest from reference TRBV19 and TRBJ2-1, the complete variable domain is DGGITQSPKYLFRKEGQNVTLSCEQNLNHDAMYWYRQDPGQGLRLIYYSQIVNDFQKGDIAEGYSVSREKKESFPLTVTSAQKNPTAFYLCASSIASGRLDEQFFGPGTRLTVL.